Listed below are T cell receptor beta chains from one sample, sequenced in a study of PD-L1 blockade in urothelial cancer. The method was immunoSEQ multiplex PCR; TCRdb's version includes in-frame clones alone and lacks a portion of them. The sample consists of some 40,000 clones, roughly nine tenths of them appearing once. The sequencing here drew on PBMCs, taken around atezolizumab (anti-PD-L1) treatment. The receptors originated from a man in his 70s with urothelial cancer. Both conserved end residues are part of each CDR3. The D gene is left open where the match is weak. The size entry is marked missing in some rows and otherwise reads once, few, many or a size class.

size	V	length	D	J	CDR3	DNA
.	TRBV5-8	17	TRBD1	TRBJ1-1	CASSLRQGSWVNTEAFF	TGTGCCAGCAGCTTAAGACAGGGCTCTTGGGTGAACACTGAAGCTTTCTTT
.	TRBV4-1	16	TRBD1	TRBJ2-1	CASSQVLGTDYNEQFF	TGCGCCAGCAGCCAAGTCCTCGGGACAGACTACAATGAGCAGTTCTTC
.	TRBV10-1	16	TRBD2	TRBJ2-3	CASSEFSGRALDTQYF	TGCGCCAGCAGTGAATTTAGCGGGAGGGCCCTCGATACGCAGTATTTT
.	TRBV5-1	16	TRBD1	TRBJ2-3	CASSPGQGASTDTQYF	TGCGCCAGCAGCCCCGGACAGGGGGCGAGCACAGATACGCAGTATTTT
.	TRBV25-1	13	.	TRBJ1-2	CASSDRNREGYTF	TGTGCCAGCAGCGACAGAAACCGAGAAGGCTACACCTTC
.	TRBV19	14	TRBD1	TRBJ1-2	CASRRTTGNYGYTF	TGTGCCAGTAGGCGGACGACAGGGAACTATGGCTACACCTTC
.	TRBV19	16	TRBD2	TRBJ2-2	CASSPKRGSHTGELFF	TGTGCCAGTAGTCCCAAGCGGGGGTCTCACACCGGGGAGCTGTTTTTT
.	TRBV11-1	19	TRBD2	TRBJ2-2	CASSLKLAGELLSTGELFF	TGTGCCAGCAGCTTAAAACTAGCGGGAGAGCTGTTGAGTACCGGGGAGCTGTTTTTT
few	TRBV19	14	TRBD2	TRBJ2-1	CASSIGTSGRAVFF	TGTGCCAGTAGTATAGGGACTAGCGGGAGGGCCGTGTTCTTC
.	TRBV5-6	15	TRBD1	TRBJ1-5	CASSFTTGGNQPQHF	TGTGCCAGCAGCTTCACAACAGGGGGCAATCAGCCCCAGCATTTT
.	TRBV28	17	.	TRBJ2-1	CASTGLGPLSSYNEQFF	TGTGCCAGCACCGGGTTGGGGCCCTTAAGCTCCTACAATGAGCAGTTCTTC
.	TRBV7-2	15	.	TRBJ2-3	CASSLDIANTDTQYF	TGTGCCAGCAGCTTAGATATAGCTAACACAGATACGCAGTATTTT
.	TRBV10-3	16	TRBD2	TRBJ2-2	CAISFGLAGNTGELFF	TGTGCCATCAGTTTTGGACTAGCGGGGAACACCGGGGAGCTGTTTTTT
.	TRBV6-4	14	TRBD1	TRBJ1-2	CASRTGETNYGYTF	TGTGCCAGCAGAACAGGGGAGACTAACTATGGCTACACCTTC
.	TRBV5-1	15	.	TRBJ2-6	CASSLTVSGANVLTF	TGCGCCAGCAGCTTGACGGTCTCTGGGGCCAACGTCCTGACTTTC
.	TRBV7-9	13	.	TRBJ2-1	CASRDNSYNEQFF	TGTGCCAGCCGGGACAACTCCTACAATGAGCAGTTCTTC
.	TRBV27	16	TRBD1	TRBJ2-7	CASSLASGQGTYEQYF	TGTGCCAGCAGCCTAGCTTCGGGACAGGGAACCTACGAGCAGTACTTC
.	TRBV5-4	13	.	TRBJ1-2	CASSLIQGNGYTF	TGTGCCAGCAGCTTGATCCAGGGCAATGGCTACACCTTC
.	TRBV28	14	.	TRBJ1-5	CASSQGGSNQPQHF	TGTGCCAGCAGCCAAGGGGGAAGCAATCAGCCCCAGCATTTT
.	TRBV11-1	16	TRBD2	TRBJ2-7	CASSSGTSGSTYEQYF	TGTGCCAGCAGCTCCGGGACTAGCGGTTCTACCTACGAGCAGTACTTC
.	TRBV21-1	12	.	TRBJ2-5	CASSKGLQGQYF	TGTGCCAGCAGCAAAGGATTGCAGGGTCAGTACTTC
.	TRBV6-1	13	.	TRBJ2-5	CASSDVGVAAQYF	TGTGCCAGCAGTGATGTCGGGGTGGCGGCCCAGTACTTC
.	TRBV7-9	14	TRBD1	TRBJ2-7	CASSSTTGIYEQYF	TGTGCCAGCAGCTCCACGACAGGGATATACGAGCAGTACTTC
.	TRBV5-4	14	TRBD1	TRBJ2-7	CASSDQDRDYEQYF	TGTGCCAGCAGCGATCAGGACAGGGATTACGAGCAGTACTTC
.	TRBV6-1	14	TRBD1	TRBJ2-4	CASSPQGANNIQYF	TGTGCCAGCAGTCCACAGGGGGCCAACAACATTCAGTACTTC
.	TRBV27	17	TRBD2	TRBJ2-7	CASSRPGLAGEAYEQYF	TGTGCCAGCAGTCGCCCGGGACTAGCGGGAGAAGCCTACGAGCAGTACTTC
.	TRBV6-5	14	TRBD2	TRBJ2-7	CASSSGLAGAEQYF	TGTGCCAGCAGTTCAGGGCTAGCGGGAGCCGAGCAGTACTTC
.	TRBV9	14	TRBD1	TRBJ2-1	CASSVEGANNEQFF	TGTGCCAGCAGCGTAGAGGGGGCGAACAATGAGCAGTTCTTC
.	TRBV4-2	18	TRBD2	TRBJ2-1	CASSLERVGLAGLNEQFF	TGTGCCAGCAGCCTTGAGAGGGTGGGACTAGCGGGCCTGAATGAGCAGTTCTTC
.	TRBV28	15	TRBD1	TRBJ1-1	CASSLWDRVDTEAFF	TGTGCCAGCAGTTTATGGGACAGGGTCGACACTGAAGCTTTCTTT
.	TRBV5-1	17	TRBD2	TRBJ2-3	CASSLGTSGGSTDTQYF	TGCGCCAGCAGCTTGGGCACTAGCGGGGGTAGCACAGATACGCAGTATTTT
.	TRBV5-1	17	TRBD2	TRBJ2-2	CASSFRREAVGTGELFF	TGCGCCAGCAGCTTTAGGCGGGAGGCCGTGGGCACCGGGGAGCTGTTTTTT
.	TRBV9	16	.	TRBJ2-1	CASSLAVESSYNEQFF	TGTGCCAGCAGCCTGGCGGTGGAGAGCTCCTACAATGAGCAGTTCTTC
.	TRBV19	15	TRBD1	TRBJ1-5	CATRLTGTSNQPQHF	TGTGCCACGCGATTGACAGGGACGAGCAATCAGCCCCAGCATTTT
.	TRBV5-5	14	.	TRBJ2-5	CASSFLQGWETQYF	TGTGCCAGCAGCTTTCTACAGGGTTGGGAGACCCAGTACTTC
.	TRBV5-6	14	TRBD1	TRBJ2-5	CASSSGTGKETQYF	TGTGCCAGCAGTTCCGGGACAGGGAAAGAGACCCAGTACTTC
.	TRBV12-5	16	TRBD2	TRBJ2-3	CASALSGREATDTQYF	TGTGCTAGTGCCCTTAGCGGGAGGGAAGCCACAGATACGCAGTATTTT
.	TRBV19	14	TRBD1	TRBJ2-7	CASSSGTGPYEQYF	TGTGCCAGTAGTTCAGGGACAGGCCCCTACGAGCAGTACTTC
once	TRBV14	18	TRBD2	TRBJ2-7	CASSQDAHWTSGGYEQYF	TGTGCCAGCAGCCAAGATGCACATTGGACTAGCGGGGGCTACGAGCAGTACTTC
.	TRBV6-1	14	.	TRBJ1-1	CATRDINMNTEAFF	TGTGCCACCCGGGACATCAACATGAACACTGAAGCTTTCTTT
.	TRBV7-3	15	TRBD2	TRBJ2-1	CASSLQAGVNNEQFF	TGTGCCAGCAGCTTACAGGCGGGAGTAAACAATGAGCAGTTCTTC
.	TRBV28	14	.	TRBJ2-6	CAGGAGSGANVLTF	TGTGCCGGGGGGGCAGGGAGCGGGGCCAACGTCCTGACTTTC
.	TRBV15	13	.	TRBJ2-3	CATSRVGVDTQYF	TGTGCCACCAGCAGAGTAGGAGTAGATACGCAGTATTTT
.	TRBV5-1	15	.	TRBJ1-1	CASSEGGTVNTEAFF	TGCGCCAGCAGCGAGGGCGGAACGGTGAACACTGAAGCTTTCTTT